The T cell receptor (beta chain) under discussion was sequenced for a study of response to subunit inactivated influenza vaccine. Study-wide findings and caveats: Each seasonal flu vaccination may recruit only limited new T cells, authors suggested.

This clonotype was found a few times. Its antigen remains unknown. Via MiXCR, TCRdb re-called the RT-PCR reads, giving one row per CDR3 protein. The sample has hundreds of thousands of distinct CDR3 sequences; about 18% are singletons. The V gene's germline CDR1 is DFQATT and CDR2 SNEGSKA (reference sequence). V lost 3 bases, J lost 7 bases, and 12 bases stayed unmatched. The CDR3 length is 15 residues. The chain links TRBV20-1 to TRBJ2-1; TRBD2 matches at 7 bases. The sequences come from PBMCs from blood, collected about 5 days after vaccination. The receptor comes from a man aged 45 to 65 who received an inactivated influenza vaccine. The CDR3 loop reads CSARAVAGAVNEQFF. The CDR3 nucleotides are TGCAGTGCTAGGGCAGTGGCGGGAGCTGTAAATGAGCAGTTCTTC.